This passage covers 26 T cell receptor beta chains from one sample sequenced in a study of T cells in Graves' hyperthyroidism and ophthalmopathy. Template material for amplifying TCR beta CDR3 regions consisted of RNA transcripts. RT-PCR in the first round (using the HTBI primer set) targeted the TCR CDR3. TCRdb reanalysed the multiplex PCR reads using MiXCR and keeps one entry per CDR3 protein. The sample shows roughly 400,000 distinct CDR3 sequences, approximately 15% of them seen only once. Sequencing was carried out using blood. These receptors were collected from a woman younger than 30 with Graves' hyperthyroidism that later progressed to Graves' ophthalmopathy.

This clonotype was counted only a few times. V is TRBV5-1 and J is TRBJ2-5, with TRBD2 matching over 7 bases. J gave up 4 bases and V 4 bases, and 16 bases lay outside the gene matches. Germline V CDR1 and CDR2: SGHRS, YFSETQ. This CDR3 region has 17 residues. The CDR3 DNA follows: TGCGCCAGCAGCCCGGGTTGGGGGAGCGGGGCTTCAGAGACCCAGTACTTC. This sequence encodes CASSPGWGSGASETQYF.

This clonotype was seen repeatedly, ten times or more. The chain joins TRBV13 to TRBJ1-6; D is perhaps TRBD1 (5 bases). This CDR3 spans 12 amino acids. Trimming stripped 3 bases from V and 12 bases from J, with 9 bases between. CDR1 and CDR2 from the germline V gene are PRHDT and FYEKMQ (reference sequence). DNA of the CDR3: TGTGCCAGCAGCTTGGAGGGGAGACCCCTCCACTTT. It codes for CASSLEGRPLHF.

At least ten counts were recorded for this clonotype. The chain is built from TRBV5-5 and TRBJ1-1; D possibly corresponds to TRBD1 (6 bases). This CDR3 contains 12 residues. Germline V gives CDR1 SGHKS, CDR2 YYEKEE (reference sequence). Trimming cost V 1 base and J 13 bases, with 14 bases left between them. The CDR3 reads CASSLWAGEVFF. CDR3 sequence (DNA): TGTGCCAGCAGCTTGTGGGCAGGGGAGGTTTTCTTT.

Many counts were recorded for this clonotype. The chain has TRBV20-1 and TRBJ2-5; TRBD2 might be the D (6 bases). The germline gives CDR1 DFQATT, CDR2 SNEGSKA (reference sequence). Deletions cut 2 bases from V and 3 bases from J, with 13 bases between. The length of the CDR3 is 14 residues. CDR3 in DNA: TGCAGTGCTAGAAAAGTAGCGGCCAAAGAGACCCAGTACTTC. Residues: CSARKVAAKETQYF.

The chain uses TRBV7-8 and TRBJ2-7; D remains unclear. The CDR3 contains 13 residues. Trimming removed 7 bases at V and 3 bases at J, with 13 bases between. Germline CDR1 SGHVS, CDR2 FQNEAQ. Written as DNA, the CDR3 is TGTGCCAGCACCCTAGTGGGCTACTACGAGCAGTACTTC. Its translation is CASTLVGYYEQYF. The full variable domain, its missing parts supplied by reference TRBV7-8 and TRBJ2-7, is GAGVSQSPRYKVAKRGQDVALRCDPISGHVSLFWYQQALGQGPEFLTYFQNEAQLDKSGLPSDRFFAERPEGSVSTLKIQRTQQEDSAVYLCASTLVGYYEQYFGPGTRLTVT.

This clonotype was recorded many times. The chain links TRBV28 to TRBJ2-1; TRBD2 matches 16 bases. Germline assignment: CDR1 MDHEN and CDR2 SYDVKM. V shed 8 bases and J 6 bases; nucleotides not matched to a gene: 19. The CDR3 covers 20 residues. The CDR3 region is CASPGAGLAGGPVLGNEQFF. CDR3 bases: TGTGCCAGCCCCGGAGCGGGACTAGCGGGAGGGCCGGTGTTGGGCAATGAGCAGTTCTTC. Full variable domain (remainder filled in from reference TRBV28 and TRBJ2-1): DVKVTQSSRYLVKRTGEKVFLECVQDMDHENMFWYRQDPGLGLRLIYFSYDVKMKEKGDIPEGYSVSREKKERFSLILESASTNQTSMYLCASPGAGLAGGPVLGNEQFFGPGTRLTVL.

This clonotype was recorded a few times. The CDR3 is CAISAGTEAFF. CDR3 in DNA: TGTGCCATCAGTGCGGGGACTGAAGCTTTCTTT. J is TRBJ1-1 and V is TRBV10-3, with D uncertain. Germline CDR1 reads ENHRY; CDR2 reads SYGVKD. The V end lost 4 bases, the J end lost 5 bases, and 5 bases lay between the germline ends. The CDR3 has 11 residues.

Worth noting for this clonotype: A much larger clone lies one base from this, so it may be a read error. Since no conserved phenylalanine or tryptophan closes the CDR3, a read error is the likely cause. The gene calls are TRBV12-3 or TRBV12-4 and TRBJ2-7; 8 bases are shared with TRBD1. Trimming took 4 bases from V and 5 from J; bases not matched to a gene: 10. The CDR3 is 15 residues long. CDR3 amino acids: CASSSPGGEYHEQYL. The CDR3 DNA reads TGTGCCAGCAGTTCTCCAGGGGGCGAGTACCACGAGCAGTACCTC.

This clonotype was seen a few times. The chain joins TRBV6-1 to TRBJ2-1, with 9 bases aligning to TRBD2. The CDR3 loop spans 13 amino acids. Germline loops: CDR1 MNHNS, CDR2 SASEGT. The trim removed 6 bases at V and 9 bases at J, leaving 6 bases unmatched. The CDR3 nucleotides read TGTGCCAGCAGCCCCTTAGCGGGAGTTGAGCAGTTCTTC. It encodes CASSPLAGVEQFF.

This clonotype was observed many times. The chain has TRBV12-3 or TRBV12-4 and TRBJ2-1; D call uncertain. CDR3 length: 11 residues. Trimming cost V 4 bases and J 12 bases, with 10 bases left between them. The CDR3 DNA is TGTGCCAGCAGTTCTCCTATAGGGCAGTTCTTC. This gives the protein CASSSPIGQFF.

This clonotype was counted ten times or more. This chain uses TRBV12-3 or TRBV12-4 with TRBJ2-5, with 10 bases aligning to TRBD2. Trimming at V came to 5 bases and at J to 7 bases, leaving 10 bases not matched to a gene. The CDR3 runs to 15 residues. Written as DNA, the CDR3 is TGTGCCAGCAGTGCCGGGACTAGCGACGGGGGGACCCAGTACTTC. Translating it yields CASSAGTSDGGTQYF.

This clonotype has just a few counts. This chain joins TRBV11-2 and TRBJ2-2; TRBD2 aligns across 7 bases. The V and J ends lost 5 bases and 3 bases, in that order; junction bases with no gene match: 6. The CDR3 runs 15 residues. The germline gives CDR1 SGHAT, CDR2 FQNNGV. CDR3 sequence reads: CASSPGRYDTGELFF. As DNA, the CDR3 is TGTGCCAGCAGCCCCGGGAGGTATGACACCGGGGAGCTGTTTTTT.

This clonotype has ten or more counts. V is TRBV28 and J is TRBJ1-4, with 7 bases identical to TRBD1. Trimming took 5 bases from V and 5 from J; bases not matched to a gene: 11. The CDR3 loop spans 16 amino acids. Germline loops: CDR1 MDHEN, CDR2 SYDVKM. The CDR3 DNA follows: TGTGCCAGCAGTCCTCTACCGACAGGGCCGAATGAAAAACTGTTTTTT. Translation: CASSPLPTGPNEKLFF.

This clonotype was detected a few times. V gene TRBV5-4 combines with J gene TRBJ1-4; perhaps TRBD1 as D (6 bases). The germline V gene encodes CDR1 SGHNT and CDR2 YYREEE (reference sequence). With 3 bases removed from V and 5 bases from J, the gap between germline ends came to 8 bases. The CDR3 length is 13 residues. CDR3 coding DNA: TGTGCCAGCAGCTGGGACATGAATGAAAAACTGTTTTTT. It encodes CASSWDMNEKLFF.

In the case of this clonotype: A much larger clone is a single base away; this may be a read error. The chain is built from TRBV12-3 or TRBV12-4 and TRBJ2-1; TRBD2 aligns across 8 bases. This CDR3 region has 16 residues. The V segment lost 1 base and the J segment 5 bases; nucleotides outside the gene matches: 7. The CDR3 reads CASSLGLANGDNEQFF. Here the CDR3 DNA reads TGTGCCAGCAGTTTAGGACTAGCGAACGGAGACAATGAGCAGTTCTTC.

Many counts were recorded for this clonotype. The chain employs TRBV28 and TRBJ1-4; perhaps TRBD1 as D (5 bases). Trimming stripped 2 bases from V and 7 bases from J, with 14 bases between. Germline CDR1 is MDHEN and CDR2 is SYDVKM. This CDR3 comprises 15 residues. CDR3 region: CASSLDGRGGEKLFF. The DNA for the CDR3 is TGTGCCAGCAGTTTAGATGGAAGGGGAGGTGAAAAACTGTTTTTT. The full variable domain, with the rest looked up from reference TRBV28 and TRBJ1-4, is DVKVTQSSRYLVKRTGEKVFLECVQDMDHENMFWYRQDPGLGLRLIYFSYDVKMKEKGDIPEGYSVSREKKERFSLILESASTNQTSMYLCASSLDGRGGEKLFFGSGTQLSVL.

This clonotype was picked up many times. The chain employs TRBV30 and TRBJ1-2; D is uncertain. The V and J ends lost 1 base and 4 bases respectively, with 10 bases between them. Germline V CDR1 and CDR2: GTSNPN, SVGIG (reference sequence). CDR3 length: 13 residues. In DNA, the CDR3 is TGTGCCTGGAGTGACAGAAACCTCTATGGCTACACCTTC. It is translated as CAWSDRNLYGYTF.

Many counts were recorded for this clonotype. The chain's CDR3 is CASTGQVNYQETQYF. CDR3 in DNA: TGTGCCAGCACCGGACAGGTTAATTACCAAGAGACCCAGTACTTC. This chain uses TRBV7-2 with TRBJ2-5; 7 positions match TRBD1. CDR3 size: 15 residues. Trimming at V came to 7 bases and at J to 0 bases, leaving 8 bases not matched to a gene. The germline V gene encodes CDR1 SGHTA and CDR2 FQGNSA.

This clonotype was counted ten times or more. The J gene is TRBJ1-2, the V gene TRBV30; D call uncertain. The CDR3 contains 12 residues. Trimming shortened V by 1 base and J by 5 bases, and 8 bases separated the two germline ends. Germline assignment: CDR1 GTSNPN and CDR2 SVGIG (reference sequence). CDR3 sequence reads: CAWSEGGYGYTF. The CDR3 coding sequence is TGTGCCTGGAGTGAAGGAGGGTATGGCTACACCTTC.

This clonotype was counted at least ten times. V gene TRBV29-1 combines with J gene TRBJ2-5; D is undetermined. The CDR3 runs to 14 residues. The V end lost 6 bases, the J end lost 5 bases, and 19 bases lay between the germline ends. Germline values: CDR1 SQVTM, CDR2 ANQGSEA. Here the CDR3 DNA reads TGCAGCGTGGGCACTCGGGCGAGCGCGGAGACCCAGTACTTC. This translates into CSVGTRASAETQYF.

There are many counts of this clonotype. V usage is TRBV7-2 and J usage is TRBJ1-2, with D uncertain. Trimming shortened V by 1 base and J by 8 bases, and 11 bases separated the two germline ends. Germline V gene data show CDR1 as SGHTA and CDR2 as FQGNSA. There are 13 residues in the CDR3. The CDR3 DNA reads as TGTGCCAGCAGCTTAGGGGGTCCCTGGGGCTACACCTTC. Translated, it gives CASSLGGPWGYTF.

This clonotype was observed a handful of times. This sequence joins TRBV7-6 and TRBJ2-3, with 12 bases lining up with TRBD2. This CDR3 region has 17 residues. J gave up 0 bases and V 4 bases, and 5 bases lay outside the gene matches. The germline V gene encodes CDR1 SGHVS and CDR2 FNYEAQ. In DNA, the CDR3 is TGTGCCAGCAGCTCTAGACTAGCGGGAGACAGCACAGATACGCAGTATTTT. Encoded protein: CASSSRLAGDSTDTQYF.

This clonotype came up a few times. The chain has TRBV19 and TRBJ1-5; 7 bases fit TRBD1. The J segment lost 3 bases and the V segment lost 9 bases, leaving 8 bases of the junction unmatched. The CDR3 consists of 14 residues. CDR1 LNHDA and CDR2 SQIVND come from the germline V gene (reference sequence). This chain's CDR3 is CASRGGSFNQPQHF. DNA for the CDR3: TGTGCCAGCCGAGGGGGCAGCTTCAATCAGCCCCAGCATTTT.

This clonotype was counted ten times or more. J is TRBJ1-1 and V is TRBV6-1, with a possible D match to TRBD1 (6 bases). The CDR3 has 14 amino acids. V shed 7 bases and J shed 5 bases, with 17 bases lying between them. The germline V gene encodes CDR1 MNHNS and CDR2 SASEGT. The CDR3 spells CASTLKAGETEAFF. In nucleotides, the CDR3 is TGTGCCAGCACCCTCAAAGCAGGGGAAACTGAAGCTTTCTTT.

This sequence joins TRBV5-6 and TRBJ1-4, with D unresolved. Looked up from germline, CDR1 is SGHDT and CDR2 is YYEEEE. This CDR3 contains 17 residues. V was clipped by 3 bases and J by 3 bases, with 18 bases between them. The CDR3 loop reads CASSSWTLKFSNEKLFF. The DNA of the CDR3 is TGTGCCAGCAGCTCCTGGACCCTAAAATTTTCTAATGAAAAACTGTTTTTT.

This rearrangement joins TRBV20-1 to TRBJ2-7; 8 bases map to TRBD2. Losses at the gene ends were 3 bases for V and 3 bases for J; bases not matched to a gene: 10. There are 15 residues in the CDR3. The germline V gene encodes CDR1 DFQATT and CDR2 SNEGSKA (reference sequence). The CDR3, as DNA: TGCAGTGCTAGCGGGAGGGCCAAGTATAACTACGAGCAGTACTTC. Residues: CSASGRAKYNYEQYF.